The next 8 T cell receptor beta chains were all read from a single sample in a study of cytomegalovirus exposure and HLA in healthy donors. This PCR relied on a set of 60 Vbeta primers and 13 Jbeta primers. Using immunoSEQ multiplex PCR, the repertoire was profiled, and TCRdb retains in-frame clones only, with some absent. The sample includes about 160,000 clones, 75% to 90% of them seen just once. Sequencing was carried out using PBMCs. These receptors originate from a male donor in good health and CMV-seropositive.

This clone was detected a few times. This rearrangement joins TRBV30 to TRBJ2-1; TRBD2 matches 10 bases. Germline V gene sequence: CDR1 GTSNPN, CDR2 SVGIG (reference sequence). The CDR3 contains 13 residues. Trimming took 5 bases from V and 4 from J; bases not matched to a gene: 2. CDR3 in DNA: TGTGCCTGGGGACTAGCGGAATACAATGAGCAGTTCTTC. It specifies CAWGLAEYNEQFF.

The chain combines TRBV9 with TRBJ2-1, with 9 bases matching TRBD1. J gave up 7 bases and V 3 bases, and 5 bases lay outside the gene matches. The CDR3 totals 14 residues. From germline, CDR1 is SGDLS and CDR2 YYNGEE. The CDR3 coding sequence is TGTGCCAGCAGCGCGGACAGGGGTGCGAATGAGCAGTTCTTC. Its protein is CASSADRGANEQFF.

The rearrangement links TRBV13 to TRBJ2-3; perhaps TRBD2 as D (6 bases). The length of the CDR3 is 15 residues. Germline loops: CDR1 PRHDT, CDR2 FYEKMQ (reference sequence). Trimming stripped 3 bases from V and 0 bases from J, with 10 bases between. CDR3 nucleotides: TGTGCCAGCAGCTTCTGGGACTTAAGCACAGATACGCAGTATTTT. It translates to CASSFWDLSTDTQYF.

The chain carries TRBV7-9 and TRBJ2-7; D is possibly TRBD1 (7 bases). In germline, CDR1 is SEHNR, CDR2 FQNEAQ (reference sequence). The CDR3 spans 14 residues. The ends were cut back, 1 base at V and 5 bases at J, with 12 bases in the middle. The chain's CDR3 is CASSLVAGGNEQYF. As DNA, the CDR3 is TGTGCCAGCAGCTTAGTTGCAGGGGGGAACGAGCAGTACTTC. The variable domain in full, completed from reference TRBV7-9 and TRBJ2-7, reads DTGVSQNPRHKITKRGQNVTFRCDPISEHNRLYWYRQTLGQGPEFLTYFQNEAQLEKSRLLSDRFSAERPKGSFSTLEIQRTEQGDSAMYLCASSLVAGGNEQYFGPGTRLTVT.

The J gene is TRBJ1-1, the V gene TRBV7-8, with 8 nucleotides matching TRBD1. The ends lost 5 bases at V and 11 bases at J; junction bases unmatched: 16. Germline assignment: CDR1 SGHVS and CDR2 FQNEAQ. CDR3 size: 15 residues. The CDR3 loop reads CASSLRQGRTGPAFF. DNA for the CDR3: TGTGCCAGCAGCCTTCGACAGGGGAGGACCGGTCCTGCTTTCTTT. Filled out from reference TRBV7-8 and TRBJ1-1, the complete variable domain reads GAGVSQSPRYKVAKRGQDVALRCDPISGHVSLFWYQQALGQGPEFLTYFQNEAQLDKSGLPSDRFFAERPEGSVSTLKIQRTQQEDSAVYLCASSLRQGRTGPAFFGQGTRLTVV.

The chain is built from TRBV14 and TRBJ2-3; TRBD2 matches at 10 bases. The germline V gene has CDR1 SGHDN and CDR2 FVKESK. The CDR3 has 17 residues. J was trimmed by 5 bases and V by 3 bases; bases with no gene match: 11. The CDR3 loop is CASSHNFLAGVLDTQYF. The DNA of the CDR3 is TGTGCCAGCAGCCATAATTTTCTAGCGGGAGTTCTAGATACGCAGTATTTT. Filled out from reference TRBV14 and TRBJ2-3, the complete variable domain reads EAGVTQFPSHSVIEKGQTVTLRCDPISGHDNLYWYRRVMGKEIKFLLHFVKESKQDESGMPNNRFLAERTGGTYSTLKVQPAELEDSGVYFCASSHNFLAGVLDTQYFGPGTRLTVL.

The chain uses TRBV5-4 and TRBJ1-2; TRBD1 matches 7 bases. Germline CDR1 reads SGHNT; CDR2 reads YYREEE (reference sequence). The CDR3 is 14 residues long. V trimming: 1 base; J trimming: 2 bases; junction bases outside the gene matches: 2. The CDR3 region is CASSLPGGNYGYTF. The CDR3 region has the DNA TGTGCCAGCAGCTTGCCAGGGGGAAACTATGGCTACACCTTC.

This clone was seen just once. This sequence joins TRBV19 and TRBJ2-1, with TRBD2 matching 8 bases. Looked up from germline, CDR1 is LNHDA and CDR2 is SQIVND (reference sequence). The CDR3 runs 11 residues. Unmatched junction bases numbered 4, after V lost 9 bases and J lost 9 bases. CDR3 residues: CASGGALEQFF. DNA of the CDR3: TGTGCCAGCGGGGGGGCGCTTGAGCAGTTCTTC.